The source of this TCR beta chain is a study of STAT5B mutations in CD4+ large granular lymphocyte leukemia. In the source study's methods: A productive frequency of 2.59 x 10-5 was the lowest detectable. Sequenced by immunoSEQ multiplex PCR; TCRdb stores in-frame clones only, minus some. That table supplies the V and J calls and clone size; D and trimming were determined from the DNA. The profile shows roughly 25,000 clones, 74% of them singletons. This receptor was obtained from a human donor in good health. The sequenced sample consisted of CD4+ T cells from blood buffy coats.

The CDR3, as DNA: TGTGCCAGCAGCGCGCGACTAGCCGGGAGCACAGATACGCAGTATTTT. Its translation: CASSARLAGSTDTQYF. The gene calls are TRBV7-2 and TRBJ2-3, with TRBD2 matching over 7 bases. The germline V gene has CDR1 SGHTA and CDR2 FQGNSA. The CDR3 totals 16 residues. J gave up 0 bases and V 5 bases, and 8 bases lay outside the gene matches.